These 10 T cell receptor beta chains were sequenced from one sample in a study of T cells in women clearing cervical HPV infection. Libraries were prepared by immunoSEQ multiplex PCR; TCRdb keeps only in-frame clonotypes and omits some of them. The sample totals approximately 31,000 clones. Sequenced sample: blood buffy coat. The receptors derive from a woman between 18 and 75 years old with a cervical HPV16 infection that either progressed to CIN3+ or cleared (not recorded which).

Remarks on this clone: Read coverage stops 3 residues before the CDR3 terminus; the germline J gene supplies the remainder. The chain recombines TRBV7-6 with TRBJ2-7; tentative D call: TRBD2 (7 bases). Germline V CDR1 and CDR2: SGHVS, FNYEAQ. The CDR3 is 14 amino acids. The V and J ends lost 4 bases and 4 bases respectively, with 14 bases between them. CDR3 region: CASSSPGGPYEQYF. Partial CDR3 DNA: TGTGCCAGCAGCTCCCCCGGGGGGCCGTACGAG.

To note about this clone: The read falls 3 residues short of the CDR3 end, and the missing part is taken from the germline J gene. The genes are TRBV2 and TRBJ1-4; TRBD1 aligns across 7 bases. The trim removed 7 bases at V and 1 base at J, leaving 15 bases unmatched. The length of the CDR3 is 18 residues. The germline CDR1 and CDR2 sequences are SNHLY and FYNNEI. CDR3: CASTRGQNPSRTNEKLFF. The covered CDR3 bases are TGTGCCAGCACCAGGGGACAGAACCCAAGTAGAACTAATGAAAAA.

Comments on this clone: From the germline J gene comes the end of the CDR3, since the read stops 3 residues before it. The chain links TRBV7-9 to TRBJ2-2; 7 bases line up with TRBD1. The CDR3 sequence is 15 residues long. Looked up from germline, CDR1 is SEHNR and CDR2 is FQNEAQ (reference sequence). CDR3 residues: CASSLVEGAGEKLFF. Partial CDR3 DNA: TGTGCCAGCAGCTTAGTTGAGGGGGCAGGAGAAAAG. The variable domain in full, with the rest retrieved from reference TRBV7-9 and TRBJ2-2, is DTGVSQNPRHKITKRGQNVTFRCDPISEHNRLYWYRQTLGQGPEFLTYFQNEAQLEKSRLLSDRFSAERPKGSFSTLEIQRTEQGDSAMYLCASSLVEGAGEKLFFGEGSRLTVL.

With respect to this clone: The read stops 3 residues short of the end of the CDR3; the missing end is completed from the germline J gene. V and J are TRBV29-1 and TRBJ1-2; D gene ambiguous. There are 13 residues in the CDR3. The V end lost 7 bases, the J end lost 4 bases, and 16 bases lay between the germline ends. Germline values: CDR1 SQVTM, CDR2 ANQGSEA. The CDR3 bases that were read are TGCAGCGCTACACCCGGGGTCTCCTATGGC. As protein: CSATPGVSYG. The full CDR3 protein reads CSATPGVSYGYTF.

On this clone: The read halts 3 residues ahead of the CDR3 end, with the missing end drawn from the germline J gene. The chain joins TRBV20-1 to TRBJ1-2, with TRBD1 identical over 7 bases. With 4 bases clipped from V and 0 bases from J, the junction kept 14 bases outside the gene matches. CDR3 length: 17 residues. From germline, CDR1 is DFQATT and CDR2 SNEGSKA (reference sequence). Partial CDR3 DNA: TGCAGTGCTACCTATTTACAGGGGAATAGTGCTAACTATGGC. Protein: CSATYLQGNSANYG. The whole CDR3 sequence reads CSATYLQGNSANYGYTF.

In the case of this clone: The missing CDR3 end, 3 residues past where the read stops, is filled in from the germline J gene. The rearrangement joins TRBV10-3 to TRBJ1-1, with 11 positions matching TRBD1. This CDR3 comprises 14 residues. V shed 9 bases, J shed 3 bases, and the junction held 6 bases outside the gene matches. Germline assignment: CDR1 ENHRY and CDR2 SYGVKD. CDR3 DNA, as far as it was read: TGTGCCATTAGGACAGGGGGCTGGGACACTGAA. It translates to CAIRTGGWDTE. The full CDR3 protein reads CAIRTGGWDTEAFF.

CDR3 residues: CASSFTGEGYNEQFF. CDR3 bases read: TGTGCCAGCAGCTTCACAGGGGAAGGGTACAATGAG. V gene TRBV7-3 combines with J gene TRBJ2-1; 7 positions agree with TRBD1. The read finishes 3 residues shy of the CDR3 end, and the germline J gene is used to complete it. CDR1 is SGHTA, CDR2 FQGTGA, per germline. CDR3 length equals 15 residues. Trimming took 3 bases from V and 4 from J; bases not matched to a gene: 6.

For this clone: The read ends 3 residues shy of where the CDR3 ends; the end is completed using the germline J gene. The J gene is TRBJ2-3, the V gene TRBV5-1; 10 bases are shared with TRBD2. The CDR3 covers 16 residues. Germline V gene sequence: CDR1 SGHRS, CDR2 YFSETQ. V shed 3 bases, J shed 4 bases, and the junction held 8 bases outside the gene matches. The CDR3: CASSWTLAGGADTQYF. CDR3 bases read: TGCGCCAGCAGCTGGACCTTAGCGGGGGGAGCAGATACG.

This CDR3 reads CASRDYSGMNPGELFF. The sequenced CDR3 bases are TGTGCCAGCAGGGACTATAGCGGGATGAATCCCGGGGAG. The J gene is TRBJ2-2, the V gene TRBV12-3 or TRBV12-4; TRBD2 agrees at 8 bases. The read gets to within 3 residues of the CDR3 end, and the germline J gene fills in the rest. The trim removed 6 bases at V and 6 bases at J, leaving 12 bases unmatched. This CDR3 region has 16 residues.

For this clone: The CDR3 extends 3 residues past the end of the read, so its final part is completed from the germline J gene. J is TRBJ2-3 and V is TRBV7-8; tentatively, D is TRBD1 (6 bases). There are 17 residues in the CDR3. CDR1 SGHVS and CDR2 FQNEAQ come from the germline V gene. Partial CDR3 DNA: TGTGCCAGCAGCTTCAAATGGACAGAAGCAAAGGATCAGCCG. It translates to CASSFKWTEAKDQP. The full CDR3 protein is CASSFKWTEAKDQPQYF.